The next 23 T cell receptor beta chains were all read from a single sample in a study of T cell changes during pregnancy in multiple sclerosis. Sequenced by immunoSEQ multiplex PCR; TCRdb stores in-frame clones only, minus some. The table lists 50,000 to 70,000 clones, more than 90% of them singletons. The sample consisted of peripheral blood, taken in the second trimester of pregnancy. These receptors came from a female donor with multiple sclerosis, enrolled in a pregnancy study.

This chain connects TRBV6-1 to TRBJ1-1; a weak D match, TRBD1 (6 bases). This CDR3 spans 15 amino acids. The germline gives CDR1 MNHNS, CDR2 SASEGT. Trimming took 1 base from V and 5 from J, leaving 14 bases between them. In DNA form, the CDR3 reads TGTGCCAGCAGTGAAGGCCCGTGGCAGGGGACTGAAGCTTTCTTT. This translates into CASSEGPWQGTEAFF.

The V and J genes are TRBV10-1 and TRBJ2-2; tentative D call: TRBD1 (5 bases). Germline V CDR1 and CDR2: WNHNN, SYGVQD (reference sequence). The length of the CDR3 is 12 residues. V lost 4 bases to trimming and J lost 6 bases, with 6 bases between them. The CDR3 DNA sequence: TGCGCCAGCAGTGTGACAGCCGGGGAGCTGTTTTTT. Translated: CASSVTAGELFF.

This chain connects TRBV30 to TRBJ1-2; D is undetermined. This CDR3 has 16 amino acids. The ends were cut back, 2 bases at V and 4 bases at J, with 20 bases in the middle. Germline V CDR1 and CDR2: GTSNPN, SVGIG (reference sequence). The CDR3 here is CAWSSSGSSLSYGYTF. In DNA, the CDR3 is TGTGCCTGGAGTTCTAGCGGGAGCTCTCTGAGCTATGGCTACACCTTC.

V and J are TRBV4-2 and TRBJ2-3, with 11 bases identical to TRBD2. V was pared by 2 bases and J by 1 base, with 8 bases of the junction left unmatched. From germline, CDR1 is LGHNA and CDR2 YNFKEQ. The CDR3 runs 18 residues. The DNA for the CDR3 is TGTGCCAGCAGCCAATTGTTTAGCGGGAGGGTGGGCACAGATACGCAGTATTTT. Protein: CASSQLFSGRVGTDTQYF.

In nucleotides, the CDR3 is TGTGCCAGCAGCATATTAGAGTCGTATGTCTACGAGCAGTACTTC. It specifies CASSILESYVYEQYF. V usage is TRBV7-9 and J usage is TRBJ2-7; D gene ambiguous. The CDR3 has 15 residues. Germline CDR1 reads SEHNR; CDR2 reads FQNEAQ (reference sequence). V lost 5 bases, J lost 3 bases, and 17 bases lay in between.

The V gene is TRBV28, the J gene TRBJ2-7, with D possibly matching TRBD1 (6 bases). V was shortened by 5 bases and J by 2 bases, with 10 bases between the two germline ends. Looked up from germline, CDR1 is MDHEN and CDR2 is SYDVKM. This CDR3 region has 13 residues. CDR3 residues: CASSGDIAYEQYF. The CDR3 DNA follows: TGTGCCAGCAGTGGGGACATAGCCTACGAGCAGTACTTC.

The chain employs TRBV5-1 and TRBJ1-1; no reliable D call. The V gene's germline CDR1 is SGHRS and CDR2 YFSETQ. The CDR3 loop spans 12 amino acids. Trimming removed 1 base at V and 7 bases at J, with 8 bases between. The CDR3 nucleotides read TGCGCCAGCAGCTTGACTGAGAGTGAAGCTTTCTTT. Protein sequence: CASSLTESEAFF.

The chain carries TRBV7-8 and TRBJ1-5; tentatively, D is TRBD1 (6 bases). Germline CDR1 SGHVS, CDR2 FQNEAQ. With 2 bases removed from V and 4 bases from J, the gap between germline ends came to 15 bases. The CDR3 runs to 16 residues. DNA for the CDR3: TGTGCCAGCAGCTTACTAGCTGGACAGTCTAATCAGCCCCAGCATTTT. This codes for CASSLLAGQSNQPQHF.

J is TRBJ2-5 and V is TRBV11-3; D is perhaps TRBD1 (5 bases). Germline V gives CDR1 SGHNT, CDR2 YENEEA. Trimming took 2 bases from V and 5 from J, leaving 6 bases between them. There are 12 residues in the CDR3. CDR3 sequence (DNA): TGTGCCAGCAGCTTAAAGGGGGAGACCCAGTACTTC. Translation: CASSLKGETQYF.

The V call is TRBV29-1, the J call TRBJ2-7, with TRBD2 matching over 16 bases. The V and J ends lost 6 bases and 6 bases, in that order; junction bases with no gene match: 8. Germline V CDR1 and CDR2: SQVTM, ANQGSEA. The CDR3 is 15 residues long. The CDR3 DNA reads TGCAGCGTGCAACCGGGACTAGCGGGAGGGGGCGAGCAGTACTTC. Residues: CSVQPGLAGGGEQYF.

The J gene is TRBJ1-1, the V gene TRBV7-3; possible D gene TRBD1, 5 bases. V gave up 4 bases and J gave up 1 base, with 22 bases separating them. There are 18 residues in the CDR3. The germline CDR1 and CDR2 sequences are SGHTA and FQGTGA. CDR3 protein: CASSSGGATGLWNTEAFF. The CDR3 DNA is TGTGCCAGCAGCTCAGGAGGGGCGACTGGGCTATGGAACACTGAAGCTTTCTTT.

This chain links TRBV2 with TRBJ2-3, with a possible D match to TRBD1 (6 bases). CDR3 size: 13 residues. V was cut by 3 bases and J by 8 bases, with 12 bases left in between. From germline, CDR1 is SNHLY and CDR2 FYNNEI. This CDR3 is CASSDYRDGTQYF. In nucleotides, the CDR3 is TGTGCCAGCAGTGATTACAGGGACGGTACGCAGTATTTT.

The rearrangement joins TRBV6-1 to TRBJ2-7, with TRBD2 matching over 12 bases. The CDR3 is made up of 15 amino acids. V shed 1 base and J 3 bases; nucleotides not matched to a gene: 1. Germline CDR1 is MNHNS and CDR2 is SASEGT. This chain's CDR3 is CASSEETSGSYEQYF. CDR3 nucleotide sequence: TGTGCCAGCAGTGAAGAGACTAGCGGGAGCTACGAGCAGTACTTC.

CDR3 in DNA: TGTGCCAGCAGTTTATACACCTTGAGAAGCGGGAGGGCAAATGAGCAGTTCTTC. Its translation is CASSLYTLRSGRANEQFF. The chain is built from TRBV27 and TRBJ2-1, with TRBD2 matching over 10 bases. Germline CDR1 MNHEY, CDR2 SMNVEV (reference sequence). The CDR3 consists of 18 residues. V lost 1 base to trimming and J lost 7 bases; unmatched junction nucleotides: 13.

The chain is built from TRBV5-5 and TRBJ2-5; D perhaps matches TRBD2 (5 bases). Per germline, CDR1 SGHKS and CDR2 YYEKEE (reference sequence). The V and J ends lost 4 bases and 4 bases respectively, with 11 bases between them. The CDR3 is 13 residues long. Written as DNA, the CDR3 is TGTGCCAGCAGCCCCGCGGGTCGAGAGACCCAGTACTTC. Residues: CASSPAGRETQYF. The complete variable domain, with remaining parts taken from reference TRBV5-5 and TRBJ2-5, reads DAGVTQSPTHLIKTRGQQVTLRCSPISGHKSVSWYQQVLGQGPQFIFQYYEKEERGRGNFPDRFSARQFPNYSSELNVNALLLGDSALYLCASSPAGRETQYFGPGTRLLVL.

V usage is TRBV7-9 and J usage is TRBJ2-1, with 8 bases aligning to TRBD2. This CDR3 comprises 14 residues. V lost 10 bases, J lost 2 bases, and 7 bases stayed unmatched. Germline V gene data show CDR1 as SEHNR and CDR2 as FQNEAQ (reference sequence). DNA of the CDR3: TGTGCCACCAAAGGACTAGCTCCCTACAATGAGCAGTTCTTC. This gives the protein CATKGLAPYNEQFF.

The chain recombines TRBV28 with TRBJ1-5; 9 bases align to TRBD1. This CDR3 region has 15 residues. Unmatched junction bases numbered 4, after V lost 6 bases and J lost 1 base. The germline V gene has CDR1 MDHEN and CDR2 SYDVKM. The CDR3 here is CASSLTGGSNQPQHF. The CDR3, as DNA: TGTGCCAGCAGCCTTACAGGGGGCAGCAATCAGCCCCAGCATTTT.

The chain couples TRBV9 to TRBJ2-1, with 9 positions matching TRBD1. J gave up 8 bases and V 0 bases, and 9 bases lay outside the gene matches. CDR3 length equals 16 residues. Germline V gene lookup returns CDR1 SGDLS and CDR2 YYNGEE. The CDR3 DNA follows: TGTGCCAGCAGCGTAGGGGACAGGGATATAACGGATGAGCAGTTCTTC. Translating it yields CASSVGDRDITDEQFF.

A single count supports this clone. V is TRBV19 and J is TRBJ2-7; 9 bases fit TRBD1. This CDR3 spans 14 amino acids. V shed 9 bases and J 5 bases; nucleotides not matched to a gene: 11. Germline CDR1 is LNHDA and CDR2 is SQIVND (reference sequence). The CDR3 nucleotides are TGTGCCAGCCGTGGCGGGACAGGGTGGCACGAGCAGTACTTC. This translates into CASRGGTGWHEQYF.

V and J are TRBV5-1 and TRBJ2-7; 8 bases are a match to TRBD2. The trim removed 0 bases at V and 6 bases at J, leaving 8 bases unmatched. The CDR3 sequence is 15 residues long. Germline V gene sequence: CDR1 SGHRS, CDR2 YFSETQ. The CDR3 DNA reads as TGCGCCAGCAGCTTGGCCAACCGGGAGGGCCTCGAGCAGTACTTC. As protein: CASSLANREGLEQYF.

The gene calls are TRBV7-6 and TRBJ2-7, with D tentatively TRBD1 (7 bases). Germline values: CDR1 SGHVS, CDR2 FNYEAQ. The CDR3 contains 15 residues. Between the trimmed V and J ends, which lost 2 bases and 2 bases, there was a span of 13 bases. The CDR3 sequence is CASSLKAGGTYEQYF. In DNA form, the CDR3 reads TGTGCCAGCAGCTTAAAGGCAGGGGGGACCTACGAGCAGTACTTC.

V usage is TRBV7-4 and J usage is TRBJ2-1, with 14 bases lining up with TRBD2. The V segment lost 1 base and the J segment 7 bases; nucleotides outside the gene matches: 12. There are 19 residues in the CDR3. The germline gives CDR1 SGHVT, CDR2 SQSDAQ. Written as DNA, the CDR3 is TGTGCCAGCAGCTTAGACTTGACTAGCGGGAGGGCCACCGGGAATGAGCAGTTCTTC. Its translation is CASSLDLTSGRATGNEQFF.

This rearrangement joins TRBV5-1 to TRBJ2-1, with 10 bases matching TRBD1. The trim removed 4 bases at V and 9 bases at J, leaving 10 bases unmatched. CDR3 length: 15 amino acids. The germline gives CDR1 SGHRS, CDR2 YFSETQ. The CDR3 region has the DNA TGCGCCAGCAGCAGGACCGGGACAGGGGCGAGTGAGCAGTTCTTC. This translates into CASSRTGTGASEQFF.